These 8 T cell receptor beta chains were sequenced from one sample in a study of metastatic and nonmetastatic thyroid tumors. All patients were treatment-naive before thyroid surgery. With MiXCR, TCRdb called clones anew from the PCR reads. Of about 39,000 clones in the sample, roughly a fifth are singletons; the top ten hold 15% to 20%. Sequencing used blood. The receptors were gathered from a female donor with papillary thyroid cancer or a benign thyroid nodule (not recorded which). Some clones in this sample may be carry-over from other donors' samples.

Points on this clone: One end of the junction fails to match germline, which may point to a read error. The chain recombines TRBV7-2 with TRBJ2-1; possibly TRBD2 for D (5 bases). The CDR3 loop spans 13 amino acids. The germline V gene encodes CDR1 SGHTA and CDR2 FQGNSA. The CDR3: CARSLPLANEQFF. The CDR3 DNA reads as TGTGCCAGAAGCTTGCCGCTAGCCAATGAGCAGTTCTTC. The full variable domain, its missing parts supplied by reference TRBV7-2 and TRBJ2-1, is GAGVSQSPSNKVTEKGKDVELRCDPISGHTALYWYRQSLGQGLEFLIYFQGNSAPDKSGLPSDRFSAERTGGSVSTLTIQRTQQEDSAVYLCARSLPLANEQFFGPGTRLTVL.

The sample holds many counts of this clone. This same CDR3 is encoded by further DNA sequences in the sample. The chain carries TRBV3-1 and TRBJ2-2; 10 bases align to TRBD1. From germline, CDR1 is LGHDT and CDR2 YNNKEL (reference sequence). With 4 bases clipped from V and 5 bases from J, the junction kept 7 bases outside the gene matches. The CDR3 runs 16 residues. The CDR3 loop is CASSPPGQGSTGELFF. The CDR3 DNA follows: TGTGCCAGCAGCCCGCCGGGACAGGGGTCTACCGGGGAGCTGTTTTTT.

With regard to this clone: One end of the junction is discordant with germline, which a read error may explain. The V and J genes are TRBV14 and TRBJ2-5; tentatively, D is TRBD2 (5 bases). From germline, CDR1 is SGHDN and CDR2 FVKESK. This CDR3 comprises 14 residues. CDR3 DNA sequence: TGTGCCAGCAGCCAAGAAGGGAGCGTGGAGACCCGGTACTTC. Amino acid sequence: CASSQEGSVETRYF.

This sequence joins TRBV6-2 or TRBV6-3 and TRBJ1-2; possibly TRBD1 for D (6 bases). The CDR3 has 16 residues. Germline CDR1 MNHEY, CDR2 SVGEGT. The germline V and J ends were trimmed by 5 bases and 8 bases, with 24 bases remaining between them. CDR3 protein: CASSPLAWTAVRGYTF. The CDR3 DNA sequence: TGTGCCAGCAGTCCACTCGCCTGGACAGCCGTACGAGGCTACACCTTC.

This clone was seen only a few times. The chain uses TRBV20-1 and TRBJ2-7; 10 bases are shared with TRBD2. Losses at the gene ends were 3 bases for V and 0 bases for J; bases not matched to a gene: 17. The CDR3 is made up of 19 amino acids. Germline CDR1 and CDR2: DFQATT and SNEGSKA (reference sequence). In DNA, the CDR3 is TGCAGTGCTAGGGTGTGTGGGGCTAGCGGGAGTATGAGCTCCTACGAGCAGTACTTC. Translated: CSARVCGASGSMSSYEQYF.

This clone was observed at least ten times. The chain carries TRBV12-3 or TRBV12-4 and TRBJ2-3; D is possibly TRBD1 (5 bases). This CDR3 has 12 residues. Trimming shortened V by 6 bases and J by 4 bases, and 8 bases separated the two germline ends. The CDR3 loop is CASSQGSDTQYF. Written as DNA, the CDR3 is TGTGCCAGCAGCCAGGGTTCAGATACGCAGTATTTT.

This clone was observed at least ten times. For the CDR3, the DNA is TGTGCCAGCAGCCCTAGCGGGAGGGCCTATGATGCTGAGCAGTTCTTC. Its protein product is CASSPSGRAYDAEQFF. V gene TRBV9 combines with J gene TRBJ2-1, with 12 bases fitting TRBD2. Germline V CDR1 and CDR2: SGDLS, YYNGEE. This CDR3 comprises 16 residues. V lost 4 bases, J lost 9 bases, and 11 bases stayed unmatched.

The chain combines TRBV20-1 with TRBJ2-7; D could derive from TRBD1 or TRBD2 (5 bases each). Per germline, CDR1 DFQATT and CDR2 SNEGSKA (reference sequence). The CDR3 contains 15 residues. Trimming left V 3 bases short and J 3 bases short, with 18 bases between. In DNA form, the CDR3 reads TGCAGTGCTAGTCCAGTGGATTTGGGGGACTACGAGCAGTACTTC. Translating gives CSASPVDLGDYEQYF.